The text below deals with one T cell receptor beta chain. Its antigen is currently unknown. Other DNA sequences from this sample encode an identical CDR3 as well. The entry originates in a study of Ad26.COV2.S vaccination and SARS-CoV-2 variants. Findings of the study overall: Vaccine recipients had higher spike-specific TCR breadth than placebo recipients. Measures of TCR breadth and depth may have fallen short of total T cell responses.

CDR1 and CDR2 from the germline V gene are SNHLY and FYNNEI. The CDR3 contains 13 residues. Trimming removed 4 bases at V and 1 base at J, with 7 bases between. TCRdb's copy holds only in-frame clones and misses some; the assay was immunoSEQ multiplex PCR. The data contain about 320,000 clones, approximately 86% of them singletons. Treatment noted: some 20 received Ad26.COV2.S at low or high dose, single or two shots; roughly 5 received placebo; per-sample allocation not given. Vaccine and placebo recipients were sampled on day 63 after the first injection. The sequenced sample was peripheral blood, obtained in a trial of Ad26.COV2.S vaccine versus placebo. This TCR derives from a person aged 18-65 years who received the Ad26.COV2.S COVID-19 vaccine or a placebo. The chain has TRBV2 and TRBJ1-1; no definite D call. CDR3 region: CASSVSGNTEAFF. CDR3 bases: TGTGCCAGCAGTGTATCAGGGAACACTGAAGCTTTCTTT.